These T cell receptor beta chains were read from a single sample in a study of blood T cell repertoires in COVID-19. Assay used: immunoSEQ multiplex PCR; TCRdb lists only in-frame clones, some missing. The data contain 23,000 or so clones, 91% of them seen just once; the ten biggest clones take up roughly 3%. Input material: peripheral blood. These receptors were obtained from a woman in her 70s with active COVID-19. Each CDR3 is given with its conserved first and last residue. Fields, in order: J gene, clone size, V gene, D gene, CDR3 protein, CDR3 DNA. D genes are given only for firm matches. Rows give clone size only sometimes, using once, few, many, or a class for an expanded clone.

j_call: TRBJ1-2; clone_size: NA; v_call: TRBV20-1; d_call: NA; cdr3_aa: CSASFGQNNYGYTF; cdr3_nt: TGCAGTGCTAGTTTTGGACAGAATAACTATGGCTACACCTTC
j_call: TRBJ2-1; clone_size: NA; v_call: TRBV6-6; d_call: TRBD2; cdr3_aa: CASSFRLAGLGEQFF; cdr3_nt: TGTGCCAGCAGTTTTAGACTAGCGGGACTAGGGGAGCAGTTCTTC
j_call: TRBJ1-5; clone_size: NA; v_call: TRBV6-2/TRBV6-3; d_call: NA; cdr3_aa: CASSYSTVLGSRRQPQHF; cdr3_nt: TGTGCCAGCAGTTACTCCACAGTGCTTGGGTCCCGCCGGCAGCCCCAGCATTTT
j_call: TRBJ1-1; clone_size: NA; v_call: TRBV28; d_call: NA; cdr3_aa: CAIRGGVNTEAFF; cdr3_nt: TGTGCCATCCGAGGGGGGGTGAACACTGAAGCTTTCTTT
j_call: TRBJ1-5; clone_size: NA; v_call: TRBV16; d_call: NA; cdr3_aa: CASSQLREQPQHF; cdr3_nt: TGTGCCAGCAGCCAATTGAGGGAGCAGCCCCAGCATTTT
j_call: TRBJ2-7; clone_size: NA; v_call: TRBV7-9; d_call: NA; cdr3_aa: CASSSGTYSYEQYF; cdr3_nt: TGTGCCAGCAGCTCCGGGACTTACTCCTACGAGCAGTACTTC
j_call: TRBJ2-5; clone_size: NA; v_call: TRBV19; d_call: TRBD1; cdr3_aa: CASSMGTAQETQYF; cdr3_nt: TGTGCCAGTAGTATGGGGACAGCTCAAGAGACCCAGTACTTC
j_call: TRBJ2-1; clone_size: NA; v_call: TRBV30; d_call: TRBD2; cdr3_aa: CAWSLSGRIYNEQFF; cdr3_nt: TGTGCCTGGAGTCTTAGCGGGAGGATATACAATGAGCAGTTCTTC
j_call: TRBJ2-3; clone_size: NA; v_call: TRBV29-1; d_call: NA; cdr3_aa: CSVEDIQLGADTQYF; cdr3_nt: TGCAGCGTTGAAGATATCCAATTGGGAGCAGATACGCAGTATTTT
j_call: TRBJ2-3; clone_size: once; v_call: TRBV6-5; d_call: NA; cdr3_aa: CASSWGPGDTQYF; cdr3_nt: TGTGCCAGCAGTTGGGGGCCGGGGGATACGCAGTATTTT
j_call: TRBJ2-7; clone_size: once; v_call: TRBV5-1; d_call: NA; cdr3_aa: CASSLSGADEQYF; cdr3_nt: TGCGCCAGCAGCTTGTCAGGGGCCGACGAGCAGTACTTC
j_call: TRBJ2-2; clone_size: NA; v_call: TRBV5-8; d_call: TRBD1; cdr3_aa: CASSGRDRNTGELFF; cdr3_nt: TGTGCCAGCAGCGGCCGGGACAGGAACACCGGGGAGCTGTTTTTT
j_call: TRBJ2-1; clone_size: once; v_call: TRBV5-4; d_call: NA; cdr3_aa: CASGLMGDNEQFF; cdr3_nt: TGTGCCAGCGGACTGATGGGAGACAATGAGCAGTTCTTC
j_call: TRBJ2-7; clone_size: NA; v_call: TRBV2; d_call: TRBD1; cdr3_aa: CASSPGQGLYEQYF; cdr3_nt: TGTGCCAGCAGTCCGGGACAGGGTTTGTACGAGCAGTACTTC
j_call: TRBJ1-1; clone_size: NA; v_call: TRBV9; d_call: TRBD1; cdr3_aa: CASSAGGKTEAFF; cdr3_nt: TGTGCCAGCAGCGCAGGGGGGAAGACTGAAGCTTTCTTT
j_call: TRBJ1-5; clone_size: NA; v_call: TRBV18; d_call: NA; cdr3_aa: CASSRTASNQPQHF; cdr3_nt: TGTGCCAGCTCACGGACAGCCAGCAATCAGCCCCAGCATTTT
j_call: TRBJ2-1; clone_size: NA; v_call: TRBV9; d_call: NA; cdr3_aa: CASSVEEGPLYNEQFF; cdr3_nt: TGTGCCAGCAGCGTAGAGGAGGGTCCCCTTTACAATGAGCAGTTCTTC
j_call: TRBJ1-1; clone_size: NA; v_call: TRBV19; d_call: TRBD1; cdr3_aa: CASSPIVRTGGLDTEAFF; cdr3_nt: TGTGCCAGTAGTCCGATCGTCCGGACAGGGGGCTTGGATACTGAAGCTTTCTTT
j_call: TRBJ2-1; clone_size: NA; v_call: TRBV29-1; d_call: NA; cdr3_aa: CSAPVNNYNEQFF; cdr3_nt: TGCAGCGCCCCTGTCAACAACTACAATGAGCAGTTCTTC
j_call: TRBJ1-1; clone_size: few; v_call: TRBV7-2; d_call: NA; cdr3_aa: CASSLARTEGNTEAFF; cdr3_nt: TGTGCCAGCAGCTTAGCGAGGACAGAGGGGAACACTGAAGCTTTCTTT
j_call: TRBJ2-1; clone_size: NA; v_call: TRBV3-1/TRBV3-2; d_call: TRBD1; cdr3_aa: CASQQGNEQFF; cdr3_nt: TGTGCCAGCCAACAGGGGAATGAGCAGTTCTTC
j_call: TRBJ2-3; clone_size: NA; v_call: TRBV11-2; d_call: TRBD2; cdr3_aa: CASSFLRGSQADTQYF; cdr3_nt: TGTGCCAGCAGCTTTTTGCGCGGGAGTCAGGCAGATACGCAGTATTTT
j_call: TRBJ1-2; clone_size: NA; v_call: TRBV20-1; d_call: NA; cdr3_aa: CSAPGDGYTF; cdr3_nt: TGCAGTGCGCCAGGGGATGGCTACACCTTC
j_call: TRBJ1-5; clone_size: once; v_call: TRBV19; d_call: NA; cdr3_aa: CASSRGFGENQPQHF; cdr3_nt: TGTGCCAGTAGCCGGGGTTTCGGGGAAAATCAGCCCCAGCATTTT
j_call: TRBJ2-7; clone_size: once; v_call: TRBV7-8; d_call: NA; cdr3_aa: CASSLVTAGAYEQYF; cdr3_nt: TGTGCCAGCAGCTTAGTGACCGCGGGCGCCTACGAGCAGTACTTC
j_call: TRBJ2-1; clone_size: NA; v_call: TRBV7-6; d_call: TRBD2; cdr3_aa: CASSWTLAGLYNEQFF; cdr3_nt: TGTGCCAGCAGCTGGACTCTAGCGGGTCTCTACAATGAGCAGTTCTTC
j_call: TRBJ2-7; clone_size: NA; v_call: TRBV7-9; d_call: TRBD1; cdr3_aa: CASSLRQGNEQYF; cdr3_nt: TGTGCCAGCAGCTTACGACAGGGTAATGAGCAGTACTTC
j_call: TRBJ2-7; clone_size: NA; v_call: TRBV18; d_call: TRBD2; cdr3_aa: CASSPLRGGYYEQYF; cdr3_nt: TGTGCCAGCTCACCGCTCCGGGGAGGGTACTACGAGCAGTACTTC
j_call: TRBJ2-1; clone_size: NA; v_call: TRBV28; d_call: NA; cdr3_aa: CASSVQAAYNEQFF; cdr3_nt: TGTGCCAGCAGCGTCCAGGCCGCATACAATGAGCAGTTCTTC
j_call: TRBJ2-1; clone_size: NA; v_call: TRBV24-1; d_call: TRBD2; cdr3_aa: CATSEMTSGSPNEQFF; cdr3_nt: TGTGCCACCAGTGAGATGACTAGCGGGAGTCCGAATGAGCAGTTCTTC
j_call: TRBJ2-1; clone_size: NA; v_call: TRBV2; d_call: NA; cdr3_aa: CASRPTPGENEQFF; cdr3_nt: TGTGCCAGCAGGCCCACCCCAGGGGAGAATGAGCAGTTCTTC
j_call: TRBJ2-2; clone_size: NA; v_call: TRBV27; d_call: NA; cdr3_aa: CASSFLRQGNTGELFF; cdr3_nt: TGTGCCAGCAGTTTTCTCCGGCAGGGGAACACCGGGGAGCTGTTTTTT
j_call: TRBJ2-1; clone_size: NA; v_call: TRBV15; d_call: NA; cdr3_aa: CATSRDMAYSYNEQFF; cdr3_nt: TGTGCCACCAGCAGAGATATGGCTTACTCCTACAATGAGCAGTTCTTC
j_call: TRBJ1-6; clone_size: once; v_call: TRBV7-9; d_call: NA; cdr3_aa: CASSPLTLQNYSPLHF; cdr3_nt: TGTGCCAGCAGCCCCTTAACCCTACAGAATTACTCACCCCTCCACTTT
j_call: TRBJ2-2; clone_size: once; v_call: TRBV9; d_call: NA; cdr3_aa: CASKTGTGSTGELFF; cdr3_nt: TGTGCCAGCAAAACCGGGACTGGCTCCACCGGGGAGCTGTTTTTT
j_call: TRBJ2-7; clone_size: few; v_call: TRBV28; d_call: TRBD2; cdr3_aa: CASSFRLAGVYEQYF; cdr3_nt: TGTGCCAGCAGTTTTAGGCTAGCGGGAGTCTACGAGCAGTACTTC
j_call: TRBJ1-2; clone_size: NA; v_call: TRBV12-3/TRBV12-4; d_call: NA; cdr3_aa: CASSSREDYGYTF; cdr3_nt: TGTGCCAGCAGTTCCAGGGAAGACTATGGCTACACCTTC
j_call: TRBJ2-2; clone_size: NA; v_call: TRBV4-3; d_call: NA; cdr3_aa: CASSRWQGGYTGELFF; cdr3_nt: TGCGCCAGCAGCCGATGGCAGGGTGGGTACACCGGGGAGCTGTTTTTT
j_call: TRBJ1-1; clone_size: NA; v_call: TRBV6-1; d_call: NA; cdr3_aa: CASSEPFEAFF; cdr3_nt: TGTGCCAGCAGTGAACCCTTTGAAGCTTTCTTT
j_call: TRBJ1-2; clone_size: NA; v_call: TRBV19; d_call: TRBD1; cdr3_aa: CASSIEGGRGYTF; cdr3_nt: TGTGCCAGTAGTATAGAAGGGGGCCGGGGCTACACCTTC
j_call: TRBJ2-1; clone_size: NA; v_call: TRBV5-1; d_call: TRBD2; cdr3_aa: CASSLGGTSVFDEQFF; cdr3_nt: TGCGCCAGCAGCTTGGGGGGGACTAGCGTGTTTGATGAGCAGTTCTTC
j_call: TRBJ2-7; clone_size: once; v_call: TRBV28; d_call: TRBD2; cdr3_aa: CASSWGLAGELEQYF; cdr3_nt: TGTGCCAGCAGTTGGGGTCTAGCGGGAGAGCTCGAGCAGTACTTC
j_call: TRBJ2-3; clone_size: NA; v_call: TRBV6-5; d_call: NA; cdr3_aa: CASREFSGTDTQYF; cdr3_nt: TGTGCCAGCAGGGAGTTCTCTGGCACAGATACGCAGTATTTT
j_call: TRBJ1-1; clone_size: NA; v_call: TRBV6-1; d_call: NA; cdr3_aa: CASSEARGRLVGFTEAFF; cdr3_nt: TGTGCCAGCAGTGAAGCGCGGGGGCGATTGGTAGGGTTCACTGAAGCTTTCTTT
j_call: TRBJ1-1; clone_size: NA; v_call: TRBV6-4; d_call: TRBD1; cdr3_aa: CASSDGDRGPTEAFF; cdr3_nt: TGTGCCAGCAGTGACGGTGACAGGGGGCCCACTGAAGCTTTCTTT
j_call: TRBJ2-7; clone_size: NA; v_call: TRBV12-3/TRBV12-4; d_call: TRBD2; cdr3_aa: CASSPMGGEQYF; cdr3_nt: TGTGCCAGCAGCCCGATGGGAGGGGAGCAGTACTTC
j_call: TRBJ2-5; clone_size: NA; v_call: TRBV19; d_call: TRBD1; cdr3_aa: CASSIDPLDRGGETQYF; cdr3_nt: TGTGCCAGTAGTATAGACCCGCTGGACAGGGGAGGAGAGACCCAGTACTTC
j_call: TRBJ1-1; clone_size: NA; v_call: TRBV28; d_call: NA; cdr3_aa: CASSFRVTEAFF; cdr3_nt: TGTGCCAGCAGTTTCAGGGTCACTGAAGCTTTCTTT
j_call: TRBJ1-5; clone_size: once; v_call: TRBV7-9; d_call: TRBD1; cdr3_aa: CASSLGQANQPQHF; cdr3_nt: TGTGCCAGCAGCTTGGGACAGGCGAATCAGCCCCAGCATTTT
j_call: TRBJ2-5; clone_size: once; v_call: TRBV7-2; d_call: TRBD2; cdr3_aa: CASSAGLAGRETQYF; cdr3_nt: TGTGCCAGCAGCGCAGGACTAGCGGGCCGGGAGACCCAGTACTTC
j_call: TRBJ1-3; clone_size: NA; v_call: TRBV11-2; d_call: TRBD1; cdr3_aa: CASRDRGVSGNTIYF; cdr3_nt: TGTGCCAGCCGTGACAGGGGGGTTTCTGGAAACACCATATATTTT
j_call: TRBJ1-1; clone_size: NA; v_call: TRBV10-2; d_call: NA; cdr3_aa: CASSPRDSPPDTEAFF; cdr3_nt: TGCGCCAGCAGCCCTCGGGACTCTCCCCCGGACACTGAAGCTTTCTTT
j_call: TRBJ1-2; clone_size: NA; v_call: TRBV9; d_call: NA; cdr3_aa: CASSVSPEVVLGYTF; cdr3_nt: TGTGCCAGCAGCGTGAGTCCGGAGGTGGTCTTAGGCTACACCTTC